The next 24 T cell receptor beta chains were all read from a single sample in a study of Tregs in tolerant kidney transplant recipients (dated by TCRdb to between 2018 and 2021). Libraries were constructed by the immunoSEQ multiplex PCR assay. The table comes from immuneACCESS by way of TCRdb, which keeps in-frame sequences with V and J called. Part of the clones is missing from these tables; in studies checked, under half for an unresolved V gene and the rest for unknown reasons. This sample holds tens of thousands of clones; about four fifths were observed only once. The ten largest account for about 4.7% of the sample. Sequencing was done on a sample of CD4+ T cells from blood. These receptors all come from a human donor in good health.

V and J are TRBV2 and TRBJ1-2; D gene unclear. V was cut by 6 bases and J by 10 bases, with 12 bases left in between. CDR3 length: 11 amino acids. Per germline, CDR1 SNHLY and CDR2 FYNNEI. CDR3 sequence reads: CASRPLSLYTF. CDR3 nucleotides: TGTGCCAGCAGACCCCTCTCCCTCTACACCTTC.

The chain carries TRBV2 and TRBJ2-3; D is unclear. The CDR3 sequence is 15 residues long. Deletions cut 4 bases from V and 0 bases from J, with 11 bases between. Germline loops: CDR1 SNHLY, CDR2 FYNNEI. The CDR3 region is CASSVSPLSTDTQYF. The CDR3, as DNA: TGTGCCAGCAGTGTGAGTCCTCTCAGCACAGATACGCAGTATTTT.

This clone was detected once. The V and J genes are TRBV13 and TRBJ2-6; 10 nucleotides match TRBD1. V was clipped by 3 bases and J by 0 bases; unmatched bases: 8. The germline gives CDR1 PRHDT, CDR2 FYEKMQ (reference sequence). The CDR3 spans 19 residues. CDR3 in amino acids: CASSFSPRTGGSGANVLTF. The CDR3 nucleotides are TGTGCCAGCAGCTTCTCCCCCCGGACAGGGGGCTCTGGGGCCAACGTCCTGACTTTC.

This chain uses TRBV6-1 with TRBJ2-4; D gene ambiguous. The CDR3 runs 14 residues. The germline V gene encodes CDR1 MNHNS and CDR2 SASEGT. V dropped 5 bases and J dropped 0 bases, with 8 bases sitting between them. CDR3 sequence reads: CASSSLLAKNIQYF. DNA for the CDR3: TGTGCCAGCAGTTCTCTGCTAGCCAAAAACATTCAGTACTTC.

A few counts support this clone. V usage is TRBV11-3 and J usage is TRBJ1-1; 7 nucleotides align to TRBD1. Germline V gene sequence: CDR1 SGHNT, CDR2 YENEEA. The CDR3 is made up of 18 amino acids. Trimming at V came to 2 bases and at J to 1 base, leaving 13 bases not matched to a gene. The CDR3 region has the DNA TGTGCCAGCAGCTTATATGGACCAGGGGGGATGGGGAACACTGAAGCTTTCTTT. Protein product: CASSLYGPGGMGNTEAFF.

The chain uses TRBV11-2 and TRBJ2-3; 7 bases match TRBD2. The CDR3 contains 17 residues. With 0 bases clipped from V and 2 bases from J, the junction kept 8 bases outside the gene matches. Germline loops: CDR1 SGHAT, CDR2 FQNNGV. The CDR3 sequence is CASSLDSPSGTTDTQYF. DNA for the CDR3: TGTGCCAGCAGCTTAGATAGCCCTAGCGGTACCACAGATACGCAGTATTTT.

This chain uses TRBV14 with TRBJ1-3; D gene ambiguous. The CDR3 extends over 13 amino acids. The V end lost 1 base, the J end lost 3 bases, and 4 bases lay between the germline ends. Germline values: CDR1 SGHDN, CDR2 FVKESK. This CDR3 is CASSQGLGNTIYF. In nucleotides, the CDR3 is TGTGCCAGCAGCCAAGGGCTTGGAAACACCATATATTTT.

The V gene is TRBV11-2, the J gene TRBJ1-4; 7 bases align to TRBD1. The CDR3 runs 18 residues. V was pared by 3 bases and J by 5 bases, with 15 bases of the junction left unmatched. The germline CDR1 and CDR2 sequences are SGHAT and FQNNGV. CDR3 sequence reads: CASSLGTAFLPFNEKLFF. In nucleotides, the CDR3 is TGTGCCAGCAGCTTGGGGACAGCTTTTTTACCCTTCAATGAAAAACTGTTTTTT.

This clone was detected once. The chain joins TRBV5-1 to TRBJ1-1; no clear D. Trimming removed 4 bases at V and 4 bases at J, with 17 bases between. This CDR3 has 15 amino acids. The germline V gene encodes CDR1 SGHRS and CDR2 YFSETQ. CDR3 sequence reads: CASSQDPYGSTEAFF. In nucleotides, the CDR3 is TGCGCCAGCAGCCAAGACCCATACGGGAGCACTGAAGCTTTCTTT.

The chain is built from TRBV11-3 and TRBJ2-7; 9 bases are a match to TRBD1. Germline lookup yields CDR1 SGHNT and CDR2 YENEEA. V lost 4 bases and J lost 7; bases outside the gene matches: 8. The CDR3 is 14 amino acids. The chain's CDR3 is CASSSGTGFREQYF. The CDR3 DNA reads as TGTGCCAGCAGCTCCGGGACAGGGTTTAGGGAGCAGTACTTC.

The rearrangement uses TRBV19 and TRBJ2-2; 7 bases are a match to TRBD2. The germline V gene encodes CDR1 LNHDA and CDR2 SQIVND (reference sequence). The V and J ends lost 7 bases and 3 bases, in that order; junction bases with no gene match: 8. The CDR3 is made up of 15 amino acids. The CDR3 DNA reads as TGTGCCAGTAAGAACTTGGGGAGGGACACCGGGGAGCTGTTTTTT. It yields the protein CASKNLGRDTGELFF. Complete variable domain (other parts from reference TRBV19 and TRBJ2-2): DGGITQSPKYLFRKEGQNVTLSCEQNLNHDAMYWYRQDPGQGLRLIYYSQIVNDFQKGDIAEGYSVSREKKESFPLTVTSAQKNPTAFYLCASKNLGRDTGELFFGEGSRLTVL.

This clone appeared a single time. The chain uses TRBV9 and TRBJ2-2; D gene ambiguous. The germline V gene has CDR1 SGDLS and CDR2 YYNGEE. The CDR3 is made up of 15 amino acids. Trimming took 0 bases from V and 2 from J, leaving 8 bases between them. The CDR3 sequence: CASSVAVGNTGELFF. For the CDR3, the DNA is TGTGCCAGCAGCGTAGCTGTAGGAAACACCGGGGAGCTGTTTTTT.

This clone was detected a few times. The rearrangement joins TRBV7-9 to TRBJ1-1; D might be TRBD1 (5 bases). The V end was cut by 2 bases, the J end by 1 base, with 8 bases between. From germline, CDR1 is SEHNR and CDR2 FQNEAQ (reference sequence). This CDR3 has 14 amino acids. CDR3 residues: CASSLSGGNTEAFF. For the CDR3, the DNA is TGTGCCAGCAGCTTATCTGGGGGGAACACTGAAGCTTTCTTT.

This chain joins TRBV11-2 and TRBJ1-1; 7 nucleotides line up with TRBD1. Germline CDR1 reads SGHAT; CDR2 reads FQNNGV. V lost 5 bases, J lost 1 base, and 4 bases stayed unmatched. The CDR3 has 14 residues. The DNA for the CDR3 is TGTGCCAGCAGCCGTGGGACAGCGAACACTGAAGCTTTCTTT. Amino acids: CASSRGTANTEAFF.

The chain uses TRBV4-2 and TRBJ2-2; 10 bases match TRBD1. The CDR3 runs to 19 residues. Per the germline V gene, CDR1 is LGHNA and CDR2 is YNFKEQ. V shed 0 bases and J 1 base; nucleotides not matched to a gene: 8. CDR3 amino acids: CASSQERDRGYRNTGELFF. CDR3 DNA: TGTGCCAGCAGCCAAGAACGGGACAGGGGTTATAGGAACACCGGGGAGCTGTTTTTT.

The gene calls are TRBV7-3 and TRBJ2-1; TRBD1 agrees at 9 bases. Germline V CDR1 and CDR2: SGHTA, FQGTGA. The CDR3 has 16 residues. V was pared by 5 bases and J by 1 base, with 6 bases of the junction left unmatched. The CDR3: CASSPQGAGSYNEQFF. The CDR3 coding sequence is TGTGCCAGCAGCCCACAGGGGGCGGGTTCCTACAATGAGCAGTTCTTC.

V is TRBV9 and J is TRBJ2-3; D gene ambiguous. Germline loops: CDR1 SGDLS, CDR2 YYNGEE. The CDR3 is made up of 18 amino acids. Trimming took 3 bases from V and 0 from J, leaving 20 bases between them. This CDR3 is CASSGGQEAVFSTDTQYF. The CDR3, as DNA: TGTGCCAGCAGCGGAGGCCAAGAGGCGGTCTTTAGCACAGATACGCAGTATTTT.

The CDR3 loop reads CSVQSPGDEQFF. The CDR3 region has the DNA TGCAGCGTTCAGTCCCCCGGGGATGAGCAGTTCTTC. The chain couples TRBV29-1 to TRBJ2-1, with TRBD2 as a possible D gene (5 bases). CDR1 SQVTM and CDR2 ANQGSEA come from the germline V gene. This CDR3 region has 12 residues. Trimming cost V 5 bases and J 8 bases, with 13 bases left between them.

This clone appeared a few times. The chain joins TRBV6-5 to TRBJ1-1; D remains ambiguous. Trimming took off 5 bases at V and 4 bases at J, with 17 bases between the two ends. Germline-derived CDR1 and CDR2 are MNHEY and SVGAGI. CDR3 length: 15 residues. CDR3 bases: TGTGCCAGCAGTCTCAGGAGTCAAGGAGGCACTGAAGCTTTCTTT. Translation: CASSLRSQGGTEAFF.

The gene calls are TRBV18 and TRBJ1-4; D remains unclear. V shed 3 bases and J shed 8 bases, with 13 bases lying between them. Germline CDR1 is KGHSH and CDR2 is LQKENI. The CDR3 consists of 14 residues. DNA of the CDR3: TGTGCCAGCTCACCTGACCCGGTGTCGGAAAAACTGTTTTTT. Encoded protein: CASSPDPVSEKLFF.

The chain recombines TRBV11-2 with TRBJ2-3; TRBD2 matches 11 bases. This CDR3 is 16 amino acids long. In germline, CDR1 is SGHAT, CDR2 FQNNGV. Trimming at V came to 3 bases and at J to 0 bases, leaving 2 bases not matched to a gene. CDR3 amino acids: CASSFIAGGSTDTQYF. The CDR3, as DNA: TGTGCCAGCAGCTTCATAGCGGGGGGGAGCACAGATACGCAGTATTTT.

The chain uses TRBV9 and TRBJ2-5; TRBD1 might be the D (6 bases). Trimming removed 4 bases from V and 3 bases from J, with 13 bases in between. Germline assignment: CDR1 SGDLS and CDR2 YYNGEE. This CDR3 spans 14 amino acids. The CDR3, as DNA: TGTGCCAGCAGCTCCCAGACAGGAGAAGAGACCCAGTACTTC. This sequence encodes CASSSQTGEETQYF.

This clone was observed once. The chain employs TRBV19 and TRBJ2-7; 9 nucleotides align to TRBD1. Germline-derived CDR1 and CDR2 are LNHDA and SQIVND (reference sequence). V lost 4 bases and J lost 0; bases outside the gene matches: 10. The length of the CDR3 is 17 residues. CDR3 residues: CASSNPRGDRASYEQYF. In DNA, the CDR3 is TGTGCCAGTAGTAACCCCCGCGGGGACAGGGCCTCCTACGAGCAGTACTTC.

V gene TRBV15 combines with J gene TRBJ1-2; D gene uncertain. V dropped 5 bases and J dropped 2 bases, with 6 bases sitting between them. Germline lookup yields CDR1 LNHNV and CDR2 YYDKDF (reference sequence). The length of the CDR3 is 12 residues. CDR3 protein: CATSAGNYGYTF. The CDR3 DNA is TGTGCCACCAGCGCGGGGAACTATGGCTACACCTTC.